This T cell receptor beta chain emerged from a study of beta chain features in type 1 diabetes. Broader study findings: At VDJ recombination sites, type 1 diabetes patients had fewer insertions and more deleted nucleotides. Within the patient group, naive, central memory and Treg TCRB repertoires appeared more similar to each other than within healthy donors. Type 1 diabetes patients had TCRB CDR3s that were shorter (moderately but significantly so) in all four CD4+ subsets. PCR might favor shorter templates, equally in patients and controls.

Comment on this clone: Its antigen is still unknown.

Expressed TCRB transcripts were sequenced because the isolated RNA had all been reverse transcribed beforehand. The data were produced by immunoSEQ multiplex PCR, yet TCRdb's version contains in-frame clones alone and is incomplete. The sample shows 120,000 or so clones, about 18% of them seen only once. Trimming took 5 bases from V and 1 from J, leaving 5 bases between them. The CDR3 extends over 11 amino acids. Germline V lookup: CDR1 DFQATT, CDR2 SNEGSKA (reference sequence). The source material was central memory CD4+ T cells from blood. This TCR derives from a young man with type 1 diabetes. The V and J genes are TRBV20-1 and TRBJ2-5; D gene ambiguous. The CDR3 is CSALGQETQYF. DNA of the CDR3: TGCAGTGCTCTAGGCCAAGAGACCCAGTACTTC.